These T cell receptor beta chains were read from a single sample in a study of breast tumors, draining lymph nodes, adjacent tissues. In TCRdb, the multiplex PCR reads were re-called with MiXCR into one record per CDR3 protein. The sample lists about 230,000 distinct CDR3 sequences, approximately 31% seen once, with approximately 1.5% in the top ten. The sample taken for sequencing was axillary lymph node tissue. The source of these receptors is a female donor with breast cancer. Some clones in this sample may be carry-over from other donors' samples. CDR3s leave out the opening cysteine and the closing phenylalanine or tryptophan. Rows give clone size only sometimes, using once, few, many, or a class for an expanded clone.

CDR3aa	abundance	j_gene	v_gene
ASSYPPDRVRTEAF	.	TRBJ1-1	TRBV6-6
ASSIREGEKLF	many	TRBJ1-4	TRBV19
ASSLPNTEAF	.	TRBJ1-1	TRBV5-6
ATSDLKGSQETQH	.	TRBJ1-5	TRBV24-1
ASSHGGSYNEQF	.	TRBJ2-1	TRBV6-1
ASSTPSAGLEETQY	many	TRBJ2-5	TRBV11-2
ASSQVDFYNEQF	.	TRBJ2-1	TRBV4-1
ASSSARTTNEKLF	many	TRBJ1-4	TRBV5-8
ASSLTDTSSYNEQF	many	TRBJ2-1	TRBV7-9
ASTEREGANEQY	many	TRBJ2-7	TRBV6-6
ASSYPGTGQAQH	many	TRBJ1-5	TRBV6-6
ASRISPSGGYGYT	few	TRBJ1-2	TRBV28
ATPLALAGRNEQS	.	TRBJ2-1	TRBV10-1
ASSLEVGGRNYGYT	many	TRBJ1-2	TRBV7-9
ASSFTGQGALGEKLF	many	TRBJ1-4	TRBV5-1
ASSYLYATGTGGVYRPQH	few	TRBJ1-5	TRBV6-5
AISLQTGGGYGYT	.	TRBJ1-2	TRBV10-3
SVKQGSSNEKLF	many	TRBJ1-4	TRBV29-1
AWGQSINSPLH	many	TRBJ1-6	TRBV30
TSSSRQNTGELF	.	TRBJ2-2	TRBV6-1
ATSNRGGEAF	.	TRBJ1-1	TRBV15
SARTGGDTEAF	few	TRBJ1-1	TRBV20-1
ASSLDRENIQY	many	TRBJ2-4	TRBV7-8
SGTPRAGPKFYGYT	once	TRBJ1-2	TRBV20-1
ASSLGLAGVGDTQY	many	TRBJ2-3	TRBV5-6
ATSDTVAGGVDTQY	many	TRBJ2-3	TRBV24-1
ASSGEGASGELF	.	TRBJ2-2	TRBV5-1
ASSSGTSGPDTQY	.	TRBJ2-3	TRBV5-1
ASSHRVPSPLH	many	TRBJ1-6	TRBV6-6
ASSETGLASNEQF	many	TRBJ2-1	TRBV2
ASRPTESTEAF	.	TRBJ1-1	TRBV12-3/TRBV12-4
ASRRLAENTDTQY	many	TRBJ2-3	TRBV2
SARVGLNTGELF	many	TRBJ2-2	TRBV20-1
ASSPQTGPYEQY	many	TRBJ2-7	TRBV27
ASSVGIGRGADTQY	many	TRBJ2-3	TRBV5-1
ASSLQGRGDTQY	few	TRBJ2-5	TRBV5-1
SARDPGGNQPQH	.	TRBJ1-5	TRBV20-1
ATSSALAGIADTQY	.	TRBJ2-3	TRBV15
AISVTGSTEAF	few	TRBJ1-1	TRBV10-3
SQGQGTDGYT	.	TRBJ1-2	TRBV29-1
AISDPLGGTRGETQY	.	TRBJ2-5	TRBV2
ASSLVRQGDYGYP	.	TRBJ1-2	TRBV7-8
ASLRDRTFSYEQY	few	TRBJ2-7	TRBV6-1
ASRTGASVYNEQF	.	TRBJ2-1	TRBV19
ATSDLQTPGVDYGYT	many	TRBJ1-2	TRBV24-1
ASSQGEGVRYGYT	.	TRBJ1-2	TRBV6-6
ASTGGPTNEKLF	many	TRBJ1-4	TRBV30
ASSHAGTGELF	many	TRBJ2-2	TRBV6-6
ASRQDRVHGELF	many	TRBJ2-2	TRBV7-3
AWSTGTGGYSPLH	.	TRBJ1-6	TRBV30
ASSQDRGTGGYYGYT	few	TRBJ1-2	TRBV4-2
ASKTGAEGYGYT	many	TRBJ1-2	TRBV6-5
ASSLVQLPYEQY	many	TRBJ2-7	TRBV5-6
ASSHEASGTHYEQY	few	TRBJ2-7	TRBV6-5
ASRQGGTNEKLF	many	TRBJ1-4	TRBV28
ASSPGGGQPQH	many	TRBJ1-5	TRBV11-2
ASSLEGTSGSYEQY	many	TRBJ2-7	TRBV7-2